The 7 T cell receptor beta chains given below trace back to one sample, sequenced in a study of CD8 T cells in ankylosing spondylitis. Study results and caveats: Characteristic, it appeared, of ankylosing spondylitis blood was a TCR beta motif of eight or nine highly homologous variants.

TCRdb re-analysed the 5' RACE reads in MiXCR, keeping a single row per CDR3 protein. The sample has approximately 440,000 distinct CDR3 sequences, approximately 17% seen once; the top ten hold approximately 1%. Which antigens these TCRs recognize remains unknown. The sequencing sample was made of blood, either unsorted or a sorted T cell fraction (not recorded which). These TCRs come from a male donor with ankylosing spondylitis.

This sequence joins TRBV20-1 and TRBJ2-3, with TRBD2 identical over 14 bases. Per germline, CDR1 DFQATT and CDR2 SNEGSKA (reference sequence). The trim removed 0 bases at V and 2 bases at J, leaving 13 bases unmatched. The CDR3 is made up of 20 amino acids. CDR3 bases: TGCAGTGCTAGAGATCTAAAGGAAACGGGACTAGCGGGAGTCACAGATACGCAGTATTTT. Translation gives CSARDLKETGLAGVTDTQYF.

V is TRBV28 and J is TRBJ2-6, with D perhaps assigned TRBD1 or TRBD2 (5 bases each). CDR3 size: 18 residues. The V and J ends lost 4 bases and 0 bases respectively, with 16 bases between them. The germline V gene encodes CDR1 MDHEN and CDR2 SYDVKM. This CDR3 reads CASSYTGQGSSGANVLTF. The CDR3 DNA sequence: TGTGCCAGCAGTTATACCGGACAAGGGAGCTCTGGGGCCAACGTCCTGACTTTC.

The chain combines TRBV5-1 with TRBJ2-1; 8 bases align to TRBD2. The CDR3 is 15 residues long. After removal of 0 bases from V and 5 bases from J, the junction contained 4 bases not matched to a gene. Looked up from germline, CDR1 is SGHRS and CDR2 is YFSETQ. The DNA of the CDR3 is TGCGCCAGCAGCTTGGAGGGACTAGATAACAATGAGCAGTTCTTC. It yields the protein CASSLEGLDNNEQFF. Filled out from reference TRBV5-1 and TRBJ2-1, the complete variable domain reads KAGVTQTPRYLIKTRGQQVTLSCSPISGHRSVSWYQQTPGQGLQFLFEYFSETQRNKGNFPGRFSGRQFSNSRSEMNVSTLELGDSALYLCASSLEGLDNNEQFFGPGTRLTVL.

The V gene is TRBV24-1, the J gene TRBJ2-3; D may be TRBD1 or TRBD2 (6 bases each). CDR1 is KGHDR and CDR2 is SFDVKD in the germline V gene. The CDR3 has 16 residues. Trimming took 4 bases from V and 4 from J, leaving 17 bases between them. CDR3 loop: CATSDPPGGVADTQYF. CDR3 nucleotides: TGTGCCACCAGTGACCCGCCCGGGGGCGTCGCAGATACGCAGTATTTT.

This clonotype was detected a few times. The rearrangement links TRBV11-1 to TRBJ2-5; 12 nucleotides agree with TRBD1. The ends lost 4 bases at V and 2 bases at J; junction bases unmatched: 14. The CDR3 covers 19 residues. The germline V gene has CDR1 SGHAT and CDR2 FQDESV (reference sequence). CDR3 region: CASSSLGQGASPSQETQYF. CDR3 sequence (DNA): TGTGCCAGCAGCTCACTGGGACAGGGGGCTAGCCCCTCTCAAGAGACCCAGTACTTC.

This clonotype has only a few counts. The V call is TRBV6-1, the J call TRBJ2-2; 14 positions match TRBD2. CDR1 is MNHNS and CDR2 is SASEGT in the germline V gene. The CDR3 consists of 16 residues. Trimming cost V 4 bases and J 5 bases; bases outside gene matches: 3. CDR3: CASSAGTSGRTGELFF. DNA of the CDR3: TGTGCCAGCAGTGCTGGGACTAGCGGGAGAACCGGGGAGCTGTTTTTT.

This clonotype came up a few times. The rearrangement links TRBV30 to TRBJ1-1, with TRBD1 as a possible D gene (5 bases). The CDR3 totals 14 residues. Trimming pared 1 base from V and 10 bases from J, leaving 19 bases between. Germline-derived CDR1 and CDR2 are GTSNPN and SVGIG (reference sequence). This CDR3 is CAWSANWGGGRAFF. CDR3 nucleotide sequence: TGTGCCTGGAGTGCCAATTGGGGTGGGGGTCGAGCTTTCTTT.